These 32 T cell receptor beta chains originate from one sample sequenced in a study of control samples from healthy donors and cancer patients. The method was immunoSEQ multiplex PCR; TCRdb's version includes in-frame clones alone and lacks a portion of them. The sample records about 130,000 clones, approximately 90% being singletons. Sequencing input: blood. The receptors originated from a man between 35 and 55 years old in good health.

V is TRBV21-1 and J is TRBJ2-1. TRBV21-1 is termed a pseudogene. The CDR3 has 15 residues. CDR3 sequence: CASSSSGPDAIEQFF. As DNA, the CDR3 is TGTGCCAGCAGCAGTTCGGGGCCGGATGCGATAGAGCAGTTCTTC.

The chain employs TRBV2 and TRBJ2-1; TRBD2 matches at 12 bases. The CDR3 contains 17 residues. V was clipped by 0 bases and J by 7 bases; unmatched bases: 7. In germline, CDR1 is SNHLY, CDR2 FYNNEI. The CDR3 nucleotides are TGTGCCAGCAGTGAAGCGCTTCTAGCGGGGGGGTCGAATGAGCAGTTCTTC. The encoded protein is CASSEALLAGGSNEQFF.

This clone appeared once. V gene TRBV6-1 combines with J gene TRBJ2-7; no definite D call. CDR1 is MNHNS, CDR2 SASEGT, per germline. V lost 1 base to trimming and J lost 5 bases, with 12 bases between them. The CDR3 length is 14 residues. In nucleotides, the CDR3 is TGTGCCAGCAGTGAAGACCAGATTTGGGACGAGCAGTACTTC. This gives the protein CASSEDQIWDEQYF.

The rearrangement uses TRBV7-8 and TRBJ2-7; 9 bases fit TRBD2. CDR3 length: 18 residues. CDR1 is SGHVS and CDR2 is FQNEAQ in the germline V gene. J lost 4 bases, V lost 5 bases, and 18 bases had no gene match. Here the CDR3 reads CASSRNSGGTQTSYEQYF. CDR3 bases: TGTGCCAGCAGCCGAAATAGCGGGGGAACCCAAACATCTTACGAGCAGTACTTC.

The gene calls are TRBV28 and TRBJ1-2; D call uncertain. The CDR3 has 15 residues. V shed 2 bases and J shed 3 bases, with 13 bases lying between them. CDR1 is MDHEN, CDR2 SYDVKM, per germline. The DNA of the CDR3 is TGTGCCAGCAGTTTAGAACGGAGGCCTTACTATGGCTACACCTTC. It translates to CASSLERRPYYGYTF.

The V gene is TRBV30, the J gene TRBJ1-4; 7 positions match TRBD1. This CDR3 contains 15 residues. V dropped 2 bases and J dropped 5; count of bases not matched to a gene: 8. The V gene's germline CDR1 is GTSNPN and CDR2 SVGIG (reference sequence). CDR3 nucleotide sequence: TGTGCCTGGAGTTTGGGCAGGGGGGCCAATGAAAAACTGTTTTTT. It yields the protein CAWSLGRGANEKLFF.

V usage is TRBV6-6 and J usage is TRBJ2-5; D gene unclear. Germline-derived CDR1 and CDR2 are MNHNY and SVGAGI (reference sequence). This CDR3 contains 12 residues. Trimming took 11 bases from V and 1 from J, leaving 11 bases between them. For the CDR3, the DNA is TGTGCCGGCGCGTGGAGCCAAGAGACCCAGTACTTC. Its translation is CAGAWSQETQYF.

The chain has TRBV9 and TRBJ2-3; perhaps TRBD2 as D (6 bases). Trimming pared 2 bases from V and 3 bases from J, leaving 19 bases between. Germline CDR1 SGDLS, CDR2 YYNGEE. The CDR3 consists of 17 residues. This CDR3 reads CASSVESAAGRTDTQYF. The DNA of the CDR3 is TGTGCCAGCAGCGTGGAATCAGCGGCGGGAAGGACAGATACGCAGTATTTT.

V and J are TRBV9 and TRBJ2-7, with D possibly being TRBD2 (6 bases). CDR1 SGDLS and CDR2 YYNGEE come from the germline V gene. CDR3 length: 16 residues. The germline V and J ends were trimmed by 0 bases and 3 bases, with 16 bases remaining between them. CDR3 in amino acids: CASSVGSGGEYYEQYF. The CDR3 region has the DNA TGTGCCAGCAGCGTAGGGTCCGGCGGGGAATACTACGAGCAGTACTTC.

The chain has TRBV14 and TRBJ2-2; D uncertain. Germline V gives CDR1 SGHDN, CDR2 FVKESK. The CDR3 is made up of 13 amino acids. V dropped 0 bases and J dropped 7 bases, with 6 bases sitting between them. CDR3 in amino acids: CASSQDLGGELFF. CDR3 nucleotide sequence: TGTGCCAGCAGCCAAGATTTGGGCGGGGAGCTGTTTTTT.

This chain uses TRBV5-1 with TRBJ2-7; maybe TRBD2 (5 bases). This CDR3 region has 14 residues. Trimming cost V 2 bases and J 5 bases, with 14 bases left between them. From germline, CDR1 is SGHRS and CDR2 YFSETQ. The CDR3 DNA reads as TGCGCCAGCAGCTTACAAGGGAGTGGAGACGAGCAGTACTTC. It codes for CASSLQGSGDEQYF.

The chain combines TRBV11-2 with TRBJ1-3; D not certain. Per the germline V gene, CDR1 is SGHAT and CDR2 is FQNNGV. This CDR3 has 15 residues. The V end lost 1 base, the J end lost 0 bases, and 7 bases lay between the germline ends. This CDR3 is CASSLARSSGNTIYF. The CDR3 region has the DNA TGTGCCAGCAGCTTAGCGCGATCCTCTGGAAACACCATATATTTT. Using reference TRBV11-2 and TRBJ1-3 for the parts outside the CDR3, the full variable domain is EAGVAQSPRYKIIEKRQSVAFWCNPISGHATLYWYQQILGQGPKLLIQFQNNGVVDDSQLPKDRFSAERLKGVDSTLKIQPAKLEDSAVYLCASSLARSSGNTIYFGEGSWLTVV.

The rearrangement links TRBV2 to TRBJ1-6; 9 bases map to TRBD1. Trimming at V came to 4 bases and at J to 6 bases, leaving 4 bases not matched to a gene. This CDR3 region has 15 residues. Germline CDR1 and CDR2: SNHLY and FYNNEI. The CDR3 DNA reads as TGTGCCAGCAGTGTCCGGGACAGGGTTAATTCACCCCTCCACTTT. Its protein is CASSVRDRVNSPLHF.

The V and J genes are TRBV9 and TRBJ1-3, with D possibly TRBD1 on 6 matching bases. Trimming cost V 0 bases and J 8 bases, with 9 bases left between them. The length of the CDR3 is 13 residues. Germline V gene data show CDR1 as SGDLS and CDR2 as YYNGEE. The CDR3 region is CASSVAQGDTIYF. The CDR3, as DNA: TGTGCCAGCAGCGTAGCACAGGGCGACACCATATATTTT.

J is TRBJ2-3 and V is TRBV2; D is possibly TRBD1 (6 bases). V dropped 4 bases and J dropped 1 base, with 9 bases sitting between them. CDR3 length: 14 residues. Germline assignment: CDR1 SNHLY and CDR2 FYNNEI. The CDR3 loop is CASSARTGTDTQYF. In DNA form, the CDR3 reads TGTGCCAGCAGTGCTAGGACAGGCACAGATACGCAGTATTTT.

The rearrangement uses TRBV2 and TRBJ2-3; TRBD2 matches 10 bases. The CDR3 is 14 residues long. The junction had 6 bases not matched to a gene; V was cut back by 7 bases and J by 5 bases. Per germline, CDR1 SNHLY and CDR2 FYNNEI. The CDR3: CASKSGGVGDTQYF. The CDR3 DNA reads as TGTGCCAGCAAGAGCGGGGGGGTGGGAGATACGCAGTATTTT.

This clone was picked up one time. The chain carries TRBV3-1 (or the pseudogene TRBV3-2) and TRBJ2-3; D remains unclear. Trimming cost V 4 bases and J 5 bases, with 10 bases left between them. Germline assignment: CDR1 LGHDT and CDR2 YNNKEL (reference sequence). The CDR3 consists of 13 residues. In DNA, the CDR3 is TGTGCCAGCAGCCCGAATAGGGAAGATACGCAGTATTTT. It codes for CASSPNREDTQYF.

This clone showed up just once. The J gene is TRBJ2-3, the V gene TRBV5-4; D ambiguous. Germline V gene sequence: CDR1 SGHNT, CDR2 YYREEE (reference sequence). The CDR3 totals 14 residues. The ends were cut back, 3 bases at V and 4 bases at J, with 12 bases in the middle. The CDR3 nucleotides are TGTGCCAGCAGCTCCATAGATGGCCCAGATACGCAGTATTTT. Amino acids: CASSSIDGPDTQYF. The complete variable domain, with remaining parts taken from reference TRBV5-4 and TRBJ2-3, reads ETGVTQSPTHLIKTRGQQVTLRCSSQSGHNTVSWYQQALGQGPQFIFQYYREEENGRGNFPPRFSGLQFPNYSSELNVNALELDDSALYLCASSSIDGPDTQYFGPGTRLTVL.

This clone was recorded a few times. This rearrangement joins TRBV5-6 to TRBJ1-2, with a possible D match to TRBD1 (6 bases). V gave up 3 bases and J gave up 8 bases, with 11 bases separating them. CDR1 and CDR2 (germline): SGHDT, YYEEEE. The CDR3 runs 12 residues. This chain's CDR3 is CASSSDRFGYTF. CDR3 coding DNA: TGTGCCAGCAGCTCCGACAGGTTCGGCTACACCTTC.

The rearrangement uses TRBV27 and TRBJ1-2; D ambiguous. Trimming shortened V by 4 bases and J by 0 bases, and 15 bases separated the two germline ends. Germline-derived CDR1 and CDR2 are MNHEY and SMNVEV (reference sequence). This CDR3 is 16 amino acids long. Written as DNA, the CDR3 is TGTGCCAGCAGTTATCGACCCCCGAAAGCTAACTATGGCTACACCTTC. This gives the protein CASSYRPPKANYGYTF.

The chain links TRBV15 to TRBJ2-7, with 8 bases matching TRBD1. Looked up from germline, CDR1 is LNHNV and CDR2 is YYDKDF (reference sequence). This CDR3 has 17 residues. The V and J ends lost 0 bases and 0 bases, in that order; junction bases with no gene match: 7. The CDR3 DNA follows: TGTGCCACCAGCAGAGAAAGGACAGGGCCGAGCTCCTACGAGCAGTACTTC. As protein: CATSRERTGPSSYEQYF.

In its sample, this clone was seen many times. The J gene is TRBJ2-7, the V gene TRBV2; the D is unclear. This CDR3 is built from 15 residues. Trimming stripped 5 bases from V and 1 base from J, with 15 bases between. Germline V gene lookup returns CDR1 SNHLY and CDR2 FYNNEI. CDR3 nucleotide sequence: TGTGCCAGCAGTTACGGTCGCGGAAATTCCTACGAGCAGTACTTC. As protein: CASSYGRGNSYEQYF.

Comment on this clone: At one end the junction does not follow the germline gene, possibly because of a read error. The chain couples TRBV28 to TRBJ1-6; no firm D call. The CDR3 has 12 residues. CDR1 MDHEN and CDR2 SYDVKM come from the germline V gene. The CDR3 DNA reads as TGTGCCAGCAATTTACGGAATTCACCCCTCCACTTT. Its translation: CASNLRNSPLHF.

The CDR3 loop reads CASSFRGGYNEQFF. The DNA of the CDR3 is TGTGCCAGCAGTTTTAGGGGAGGGTACAATGAGCAGTTCTTC. The chain is built from TRBV7-2 and TRBJ2-1; 7 positions agree with TRBD2. The CDR3 contains 14 residues. The V gene end was trimmed by 6 bases and the J gene end by 4 bases; junction bases not matched to a gene: 6. Germline-derived CDR1 and CDR2 are SGHTA and FQGNSA.

A word on this clone: One end of the junction fails to match germline, which may point to a read error. The chain uses TRBV7-7 and TRBJ2-5; the match to TRBD1 covers 8 bases. Germline V CDR1 and CDR2: SSHAT, FNYEAQ (reference sequence). The CDR3 extends over 17 amino acids. The CDR3 is CASSRHRTGWGQETQYF. The CDR3 DNA sequence: TGTGCTAGCAGCCGCCACCGGACAGGGTGGGGCCAAGAGACCCAGTACTTC.

This clone was found once. The chain links TRBV5-6 to TRBJ2-3, with a possible D match to TRBD1 (5 bases). The V end was cut by 7 bases, the J end by 0 bases, with 21 bases between. The CDR3 consists of 17 residues. Germline-derived CDR1 and CDR2 are SGHDT and YYEEEE. The CDR3 region is CASSIFWGNSSTDTQYF. As DNA, the CDR3 is TGTGCCAGCTCAATATTTTGGGGCAACTCTAGCACAGATACGCAGTATTTT. Combining the CDR3 with reference TRBV5-6 and TRBJ2-3 gives the whole variable domain DAGVTQSPTHLIKTRGQQVTLRCSPKSGHDTVSWYQQALGQGPQFIFQYYEEEERQRGNFPDRFSGHQFPNYSSELNVNALLLGDSALYLCASSIFWGNSSTDTQYFGPGTRLTVL.

This clone was counted only a few times. The V gene is TRBV5-1, the J gene TRBJ1-2; TRBD1 agrees at 7 bases. The CDR3 contains 14 residues. V lost 4 bases to trimming and J lost 8 bases; unmatched junction nucleotides: 11. Germline V gene data show CDR1 as SGHRS and CDR2 as YFSETQ. CDR3 coding DNA: TGCGCCAGCAGCGAACTTACAGGGGTTGGGGGCTACACCTTC. It translates to CASSELTGVGGYTF.

This clone was observed a single time. The same CDR3 also results from other DNA sequences found in this sample. The genes are TRBV30 and TRBJ2-5; the D is unclear. The V and J ends lost 0 bases and 5 bases respectively, with 4 bases between them. Germline CDR1 and CDR2: GTSNPN and SVGIG (reference sequence). The CDR3 runs 11 residues. CDR3 amino acids: CAWSVLETQYF. CDR3 coding DNA: TGTGCCTGGAGTGTTCTGGAGACCCAGTACTTC.

CDR3 in amino acids: CASSQGLRDLSGGQFF. The CDR3 coding sequence is TGCGCCAGCAGCCAAGGTCTCCGGGACCTCTCCGGGGGGCAGTTCTTC. The chain has TRBV4-1 and TRBJ2-1, with D maybe TRBD2 (6 bases). Germline CDR1 and CDR2: MGHRA and YSYEKL. V shed 1 base and J shed 12 bases, with 22 bases lying between them. The CDR3 sequence is 16 residues long.

V and J are TRBV23-1 and TRBJ1-2, with D unclear. TRBV23-1 counts as an open reading frame of uncertain function. With 2 bases removed from V and 3 bases from J, the gap between germline ends came to 13 bases. The CDR3 consists of 15 residues. CDR3 bases: TGCGCCAGCAGTCAACCCTTTGGGGAGGACTATGGCTACACCTTC. Translating gives CASSQPFGEDYGYTF.

The chain employs TRBV3-1 (or the pseudogene TRBV3-2) and TRBJ1-2, with D possibly TRBD1 on 5 matching bases. CDR1 is LGHDT, CDR2 YNNKEL, per germline (reference sequence). The CDR3 contains 14 residues. With 4 bases removed from V and 10 bases from J, the gap between germline ends came to 19 bases. The CDR3 DNA follows: TGTGCCAGCAGCCCCGAAGGACGCGCGGGACTCTACACCTTC. It encodes CASSPEGRAGLYTF.

This sequence joins TRBV5-4 and TRBJ1-1; 8 bases align to TRBD1. The CDR3 extends over 16 amino acids. With 3 bases clipped from V and 3 bases from J, the junction kept 10 bases outside the gene matches. CDR1 SGHNT and CDR2 YYREEE come from the germline V gene (reference sequence). CDR3 amino acids: CASSSAGGAGDTEAFF. CDR3 DNA: TGTGCCAGCAGCTCAGCAGGGGGCGCGGGGGACACTGAAGCTTTCTTT.